What follows describes a single T cell receptor beta chain. Its antigen has not been determined. Base qualities are missing; no much larger clone stands one base away. The record originates from a study of identical twins (dated by TCRdb to the mid-2010s). Describing the broader study: TCR alpha and beta repertoires from monozygotic twins, unrelated adults of various ages and cord blood were deep-sequenced to test whether fetal clonotypes persist. To rule out contamination, the twin experiments were replicated at different times with different library preparation protocols. Broader findings and caveats from the paper: Zero-insertion analyses could be partly confounded by invariant T cells such as MAIT and iNKT, though diverse VJ usage argued against such confounding for most clonotypes. A weaker excess of twin sharing was found in beta out-of-frame sequences because the signal-to-noise ratio was lowered by fewer shared sequences. Because the same donors could not be followed over many years, the conclusions depended on cross-sectional statistical analysis. Abundant cord blood beta clonotypes carried fewer insertions; young adult naive repertoires showed a weaker similar trend, while memory repertoires showed none. Out-of-frame TCR alpha sharing in monozygotic twins was systematically underestimated by recombination models, whereas sharing between unrelated individuals was in agreement with the recombination models. Out-of-frame TCR alpha sequences shared between twins showed an excess of low generation-probability sequences compared with coincidental sharing between unrelated individuals.

The cysteine opens and the phenylalanine closes a CDR3 of 16 amino acids. Of all the DNA, just the CDR3 is kept, 48 bases in frame from base 1. Per the germline V gene, ENHRY is the CDR1 and SYGVKD is the CDR2. Clipping removes 5 bases from V and 4 bases from J, with 14 as the unmatched junction base count. Libraries were constructed by 5' RACE. Sequencer: Illumina HiSeq 2000. Template switching added a universal primer binding site, and the final cDNA carried a unique molecular identifier that allowed TCR cDNA molecules to be counted accurately. First-strand cDNA for TCR alpha and beta chains was synthesized from specific primers in the conserved constant-segment region. To control for contamination, every cDNA library was double barcoded, receiving both a SMART-Mk sample barcode and Illumina barcodes. TruSeq adapter sequences and Illumina sample barcodes were added in two successive PCR steps. Sequencing of the TCR alpha and beta cDNA libraries was done on the Illumina HiSeq platform using custom primers. The paper's data handling went like this. Raw reads were processed with MiGEC to extract unique molecular identifiers, and MiXCR was used to determine CDR3 positions. Recombination models were inferred per individual with the repgenHMM and IGoR tools using an EM algorithm. Shared clonotype analysis was performed with the tcR package in R, normalizing sharing by the product of cloneset sizes. Out-of-frame nonproductive sequences were analyzed to study raw recombination free of thymic and clonal selection effects. Clones were called with MiXCR by TCRdb after fastp trimmed the public reads at Q25, and only in-frame beta chains were retained. When rows share a CDR3 protein, they turn into one entry using the most common DNA and genes. The V and J calls here are based on TCRdb, not the publication. In this sample the table shows about 720,000 distinct CDR3 sequences, over 15% of which occur a single time. The top ten clones comprise roughly 14% of the sample.

Every donor in the study was a healthy Caucasian. The twin cohort comprised three pairs of female monozygotic twins, all aged about 18 to 29 years. RNA for TCR libraries was isolated from peripheral blood mononuclear cells. Another study also made use of these data, one on T cells expressing NK-cell markers. The other study reports the following: Three sorted T-cell subsets (CD3+CD56+NKG2C+, CD3+CD56+NKG2C- and CD3+CD56-NKG2C+) from about 8 donors had their TCR beta-chain repertoires profiled. Among the eight sequenced donors, only one was HCMV-seronegative, while the other seven were HCMV-seropositive. To restrict sorting to alphabetaTCR-expressing T cells, an anti-gammadeltaTCR antibody was added in several experiments. In six donors, the dominant CD3+CD56+NKG2C+ clonotypes were among the top 10 CD8+ clonotypes and accounted for roughly 1.0-7.5% of CD8+ T cells. Those dominant clonotypes were again the most abundant among CD3+CD56-NKG2C+ cells in a few donors, at roughly 25-60.1%. Whether the expanded NKG2C-expressing T cell clones were specific for HCMV antigens remained unclear. All eight donors whose samples were sequenced were randomly selected healthy volunteers, three of them men and five women. To determine HCMV serostatus, a commercial ELISA kit was used to detect HCMV-specific IgG in serum. Bulk peripheral blood T-cell repertoires were additionally sequenced from unsorted PBMC for about six donors. MIGEC was used to demultiplex reads and group the reads by UMI, and MiTCR was used to assemble and quantify clonotypes. To exclude erroneous sequences, any TCR cDNA sequence not supported by at least two reads was discarded. Downstream repertoire analysis used the tcR package, and clonotypes were matched across fractions by CDR3 nucleotide sequence plus V segment. VDJmatch was used to annotate antigen specificity against VDJdb, with one amino acid substitution in CDR3 allowed.

This clonotype was sampled from a woman aged 18-29 years in good health. This receptor chain uses TRBV10-3 and TRBJ2-7; the central 7 bases match TRBD2. The sequencing input was PBMCs. The base sequence is TGTGCCATCAGTCAGCCAGGGTGGCAGGGAGGGTACGAGCAGTACTTC. Translated, it gives CAISQPGWQGGYEQYF.